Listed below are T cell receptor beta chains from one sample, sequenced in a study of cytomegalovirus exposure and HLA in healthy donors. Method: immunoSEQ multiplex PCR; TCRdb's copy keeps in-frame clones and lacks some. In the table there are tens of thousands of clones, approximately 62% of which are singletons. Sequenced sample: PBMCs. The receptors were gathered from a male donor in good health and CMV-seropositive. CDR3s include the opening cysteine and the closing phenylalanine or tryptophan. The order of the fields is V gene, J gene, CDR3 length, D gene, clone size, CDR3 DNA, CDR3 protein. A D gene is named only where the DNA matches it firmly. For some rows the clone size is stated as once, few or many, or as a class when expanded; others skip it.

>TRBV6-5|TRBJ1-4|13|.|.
TGTGCCAGCAGTTCTACAGATAATGAAAAACTGTTTTTT
CASSSTDNEKLFF
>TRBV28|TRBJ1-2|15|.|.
TGTGCCAGCAGCTACCCCCTGGGACTTAACTATGGCTACACCTTC
CASSYPLGLNYGYTF
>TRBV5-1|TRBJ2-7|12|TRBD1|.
TGCGCCAGCAGCTTCGGGACAGACGAGCAGTACTTC
CASSFGTDEQYF
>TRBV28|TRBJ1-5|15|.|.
TGTGCCAGCAGTCTGGGGGGAACGAGCAATCAGCCCCAGCATTTT
CASSLGGTSNQPQHF
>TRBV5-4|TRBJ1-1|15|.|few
TGTGCCAGCAGTTCTCCCCGGGACTCCCTAACGCAAGCTTTCTTT
CASSSPRDSLTQAFF
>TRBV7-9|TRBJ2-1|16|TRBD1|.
TGTGCCAGCAGCTTAGTAGCAGGGGGAGCCTACAATGAGCAGTTCTTC
CASSLVAGGAYNEQFF
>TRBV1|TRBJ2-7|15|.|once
TGCACCAGCAGCCAACAAGCACTAGCGGATTACGAGCAGTACTTC
CTSSQQALADYEQYF
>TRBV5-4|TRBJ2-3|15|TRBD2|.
TGTGCCAGCAGCTCCGGGACTAATCCCACAGATACGCAGTATTTT
CASSSGTNPTDTQYF
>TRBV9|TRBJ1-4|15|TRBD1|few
TGTGCCAGCAGCGTCTCCGGGACAGGTCATGAAAAACTGTTTTTT
CASSVSGTGHEKLFF
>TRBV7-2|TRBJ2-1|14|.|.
TGTGCCAGCAGCTTCGTAGGCCTGGGAGATGAGCAGTTCTTC
CASSFVGLGDEQFF
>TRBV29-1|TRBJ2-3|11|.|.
TGCGGCGTTGCCCCGAGGGATACGCAGTATTTT
CGVAPRDTQYF
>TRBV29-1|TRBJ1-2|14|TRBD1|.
TGCAGCGTTGCAGGGGGAAGGGCGGACTATGGCTACACCTTC
CSVAGGRADYGYTF
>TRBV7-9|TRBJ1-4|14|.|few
TGTGCCAGCAGCTTCGCAACAGGGCGCGAAAAACTGTTTTTT
CASSFATGREKLFF
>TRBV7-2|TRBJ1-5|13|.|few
TGTGCCAGCAGCTTAGATTGGGGCCAGCCCCAGCATTTT
CASSLDWGQPQHF